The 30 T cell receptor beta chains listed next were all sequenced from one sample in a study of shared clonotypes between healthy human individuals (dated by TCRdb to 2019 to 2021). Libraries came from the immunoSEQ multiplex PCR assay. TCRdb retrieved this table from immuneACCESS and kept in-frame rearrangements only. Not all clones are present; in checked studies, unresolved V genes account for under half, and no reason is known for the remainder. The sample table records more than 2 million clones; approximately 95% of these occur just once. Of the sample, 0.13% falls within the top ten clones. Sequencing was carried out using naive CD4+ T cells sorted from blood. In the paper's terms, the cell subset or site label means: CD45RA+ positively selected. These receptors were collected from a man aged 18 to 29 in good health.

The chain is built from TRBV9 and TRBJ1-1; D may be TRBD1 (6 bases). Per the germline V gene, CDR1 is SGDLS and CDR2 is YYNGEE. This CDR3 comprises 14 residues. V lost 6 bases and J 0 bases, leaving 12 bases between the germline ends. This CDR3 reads CASNPSGVNTEAFF. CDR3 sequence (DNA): TGTGCCAGCAACCCCTCAGGGGTGAACACTGAAGCTTTCTTT. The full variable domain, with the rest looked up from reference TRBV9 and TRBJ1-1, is DSGVTQTPKHLITATGQRVTLRCSPRSGDLSVYWYQQSLDQGLQFLIQYYNGEERAKGNILERFSAQQFPDLHSELNLSSLELGDSALYFCASNPSGVNTEAFFGQGTRLTVV.

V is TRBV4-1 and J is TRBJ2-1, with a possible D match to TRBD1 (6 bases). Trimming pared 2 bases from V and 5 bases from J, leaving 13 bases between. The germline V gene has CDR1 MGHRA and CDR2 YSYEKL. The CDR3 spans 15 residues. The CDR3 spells CASSQTGMVHNEQFF. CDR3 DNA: TGCGCCAGCAGCCAAACAGGGATGGTGCACAATGAGCAGTTCTTC.

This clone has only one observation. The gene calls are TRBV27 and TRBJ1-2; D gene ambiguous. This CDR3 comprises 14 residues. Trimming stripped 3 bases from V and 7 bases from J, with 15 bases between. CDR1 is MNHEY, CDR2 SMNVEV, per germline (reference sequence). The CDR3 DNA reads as TGTGCCAGCAGTTTTCTGGGGAGGGAAGGTGGCTACACCTTC. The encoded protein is CASSFLGREGGYTF.

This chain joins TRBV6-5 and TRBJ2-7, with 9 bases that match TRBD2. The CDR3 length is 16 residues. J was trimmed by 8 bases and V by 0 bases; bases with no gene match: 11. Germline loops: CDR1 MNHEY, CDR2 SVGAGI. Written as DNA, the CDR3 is TGTGCCAGCAGTTACTCGAGTCCTAGCGGGGACTCTAAGCAGTACTTC. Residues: CASSYSSPSGDSKQYF.

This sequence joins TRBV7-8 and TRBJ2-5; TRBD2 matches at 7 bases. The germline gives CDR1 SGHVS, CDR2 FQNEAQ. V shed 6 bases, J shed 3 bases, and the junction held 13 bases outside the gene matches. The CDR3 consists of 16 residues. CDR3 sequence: CASSAGRWGGEETQYF. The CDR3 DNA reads TGTGCCAGCAGTGCCGGTCGGTGGGGGGGAGAAGAGACCCAGTACTTC.

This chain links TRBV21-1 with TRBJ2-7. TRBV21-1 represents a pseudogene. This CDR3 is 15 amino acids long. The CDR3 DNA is TGTGCCAGCAGCCGTGACGGGGACGAGTTCTACGAGCAGTACTTC. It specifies CASSRDGDEFYEQYF.

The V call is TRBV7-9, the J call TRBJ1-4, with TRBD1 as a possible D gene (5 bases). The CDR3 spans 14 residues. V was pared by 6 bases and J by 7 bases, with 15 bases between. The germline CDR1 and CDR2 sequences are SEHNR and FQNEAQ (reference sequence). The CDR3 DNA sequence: TGTGCCAGCAGGCACCGGGACGGGACTGAAAAACTGTTTTTT. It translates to CASRHRDGTEKLFF.

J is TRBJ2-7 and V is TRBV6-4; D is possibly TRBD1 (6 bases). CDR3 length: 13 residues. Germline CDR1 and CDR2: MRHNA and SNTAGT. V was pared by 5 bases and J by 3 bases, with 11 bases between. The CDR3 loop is CASSKETGYEQYF. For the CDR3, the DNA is TGTGCCAGCAGTAAAGAGACAGGCTACGAGCAGTACTTC.

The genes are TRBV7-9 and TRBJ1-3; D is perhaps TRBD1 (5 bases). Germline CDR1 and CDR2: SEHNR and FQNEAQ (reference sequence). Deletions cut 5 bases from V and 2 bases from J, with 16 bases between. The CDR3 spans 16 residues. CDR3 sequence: CASSTKQERAGNTIYF. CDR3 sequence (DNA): TGTGCCAGCAGCACCAAACAGGAAAGAGCTGGAAACACCATATATTTT.

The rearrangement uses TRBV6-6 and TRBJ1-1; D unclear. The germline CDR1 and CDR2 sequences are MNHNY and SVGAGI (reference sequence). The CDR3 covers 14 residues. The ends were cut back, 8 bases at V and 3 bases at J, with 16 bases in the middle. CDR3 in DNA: TGTGCCAGCCCCCCGCGTTTGAGGGACACTGAAGCTTTCTTT. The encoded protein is CASPPRLRDTEAFF.

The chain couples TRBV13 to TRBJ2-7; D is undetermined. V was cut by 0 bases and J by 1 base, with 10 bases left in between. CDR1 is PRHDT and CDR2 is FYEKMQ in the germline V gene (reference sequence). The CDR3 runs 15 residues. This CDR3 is CASSLGYISSYEQYF. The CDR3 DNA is TGTGCCAGCAGCTTAGGGTACATATCTTCCTACGAGCAGTACTTC.

This CDR3 is CASSERTGGGEKLFF. The DNA for the CDR3 is TGTGCCAGCAGCGAACGGACAGGGGGTGGTGAAAAACTGTTTTTT. The V and J genes are TRBV5-6 and TRBJ1-4, with 10 bases matching TRBD1. The CDR3 extends over 15 amino acids. With 4 bases clipped from V and 7 bases from J, the junction kept 7 bases outside the gene matches. In germline, CDR1 is SGHDT, CDR2 YYEEEE.

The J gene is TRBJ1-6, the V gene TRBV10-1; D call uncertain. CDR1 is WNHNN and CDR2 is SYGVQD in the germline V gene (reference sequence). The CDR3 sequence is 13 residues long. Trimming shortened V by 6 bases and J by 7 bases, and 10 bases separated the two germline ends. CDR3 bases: TGCGCCAGCAGGAGGGATAAAAATTCACCCCTCCACTTT. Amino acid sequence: CASRRDKNSPLHF.

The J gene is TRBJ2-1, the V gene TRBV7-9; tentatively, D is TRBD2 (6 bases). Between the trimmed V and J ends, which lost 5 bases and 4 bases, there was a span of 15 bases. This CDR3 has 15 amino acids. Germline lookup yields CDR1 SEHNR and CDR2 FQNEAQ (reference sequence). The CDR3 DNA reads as TGTGCCAGCAGCCACGCCGGGGGACCTTACAATGAGCAGTTCTTC. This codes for CASSHAGGPYNEQFF.

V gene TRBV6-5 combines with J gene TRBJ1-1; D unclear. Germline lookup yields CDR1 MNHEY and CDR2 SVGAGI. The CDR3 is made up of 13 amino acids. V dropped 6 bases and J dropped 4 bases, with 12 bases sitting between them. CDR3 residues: CASSLTRGTEAFF. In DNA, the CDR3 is TGTGCCAGCAGCCTAACGCGGGGCACTGAAGCTTTCTTT.

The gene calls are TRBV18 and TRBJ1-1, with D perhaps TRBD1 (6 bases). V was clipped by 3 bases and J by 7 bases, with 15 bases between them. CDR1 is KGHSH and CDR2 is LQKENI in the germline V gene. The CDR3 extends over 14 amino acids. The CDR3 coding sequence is TGTGCCAGCTCACCCCCCAACAGGGCTGGTGAAGCTTTCTTT. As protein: CASSPPNRAGEAFF. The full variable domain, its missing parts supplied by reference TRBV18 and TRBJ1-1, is NAGVMQNPRHLVRRRGQEARLRCSPMKGHSHVYWYRQLPEEGLKFMVYLQKENIIDESGMPKERFSAEFPKEGPSILRIQQVVRGDSAAYFCASSPPNRAGEAFFGQGTRLTVV.

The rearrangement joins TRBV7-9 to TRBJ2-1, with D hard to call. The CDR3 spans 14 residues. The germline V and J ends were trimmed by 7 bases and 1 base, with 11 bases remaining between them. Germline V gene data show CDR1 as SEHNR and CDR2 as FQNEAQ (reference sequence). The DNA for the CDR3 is TGTGCCAGCACCAGACCTACATCCTACAATGAGCAGTTCTTC. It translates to CASTRPTSYNEQFF.

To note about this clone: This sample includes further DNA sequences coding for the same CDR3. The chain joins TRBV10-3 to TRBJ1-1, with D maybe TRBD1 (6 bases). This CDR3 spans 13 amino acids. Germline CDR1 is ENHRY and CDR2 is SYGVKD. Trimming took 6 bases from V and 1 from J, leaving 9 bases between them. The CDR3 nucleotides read TGTGCCATCAGCGGACAGCGGAACACTGAAGCTTTCTTT. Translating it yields CAISGQRNTEAFF.

Written as DNA, the CDR3 is TGTGCCAGCAGCTGGGACACTTTACTGAACACTGAAGCTTTCTTT. Translated: CASSWDTLLNTEAFF. The J gene is TRBJ1-1, the V gene TRBV7-9, with D perhaps matching TRBD1 (6 bases). The germline gives CDR1 SEHNR, CDR2 FQNEAQ (reference sequence). This CDR3 contains 15 residues. V was clipped by 4 bases and J by 0 bases, with 12 bases between them.

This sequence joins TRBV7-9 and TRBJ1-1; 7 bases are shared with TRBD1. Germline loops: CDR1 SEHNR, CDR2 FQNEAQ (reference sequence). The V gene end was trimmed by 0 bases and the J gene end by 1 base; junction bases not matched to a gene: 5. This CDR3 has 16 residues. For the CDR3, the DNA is TGTGCCAGCAGCTTAGCGTGGACAGGACGGAACACTGAAGCTTTCTTT. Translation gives CASSLAWTGRNTEAFF.

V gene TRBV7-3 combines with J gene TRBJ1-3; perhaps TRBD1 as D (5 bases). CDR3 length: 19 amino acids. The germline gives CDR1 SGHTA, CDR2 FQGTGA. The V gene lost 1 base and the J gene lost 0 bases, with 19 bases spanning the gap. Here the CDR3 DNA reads TGTGCCAGCAGCTTAAGATCTAAGGGCAGGGCACGCTCTGGAAACACCATATATTTT. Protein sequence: CASSLRSKGRARSGNTIYF.

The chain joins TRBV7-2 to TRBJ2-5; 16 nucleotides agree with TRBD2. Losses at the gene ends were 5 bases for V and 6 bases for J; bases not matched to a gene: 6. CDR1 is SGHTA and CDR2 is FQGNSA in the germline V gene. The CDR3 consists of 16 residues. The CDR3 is CASSPGLAGGRKTQYF. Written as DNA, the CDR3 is TGTGCCAGCAGCCCGGGACTAGCGGGGGGGAGAAAGACCCAGTACTTC.

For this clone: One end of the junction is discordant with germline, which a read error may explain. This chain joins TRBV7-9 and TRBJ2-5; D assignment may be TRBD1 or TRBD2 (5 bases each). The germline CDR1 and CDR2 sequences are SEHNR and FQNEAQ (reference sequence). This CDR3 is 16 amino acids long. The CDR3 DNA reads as TGTGCCAGCACCTTATTGTCCGGGGCAGGCCAAGAGACCCAGTACTTC. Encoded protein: CASTLLSGAGQETQYF.

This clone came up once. In DNA form, the CDR3 reads TGCGCCAGCAGCGGGACAGGGGGTCCTCCTGTGCGTTACTTC. It translates to CASSGTGGPPVRYF. The chain has TRBV5-1 and TRBJ2-7; 11 bases fit TRBD1. The CDR3 is 14 residues long. CDR1 is SGHRS and CDR2 is YFSETQ in the germline V gene. The V gene end was trimmed by 4 bases and the J gene end by 13 bases; junction bases not matched to a gene: 13. Full variable domain (outside the CDR3, taken from reference TRBV5-1 and TRBJ2-7): KAGVTQTPRYLIKTRGQQVTLSCSPISGHRSVSWYQQTPGQGLQFLFEYFSETQRNKGNFPGRFSGRQFSNSRSEMNVSTLELGDSALYLCASSGTGGPPVRYFGPGTRLTVT.

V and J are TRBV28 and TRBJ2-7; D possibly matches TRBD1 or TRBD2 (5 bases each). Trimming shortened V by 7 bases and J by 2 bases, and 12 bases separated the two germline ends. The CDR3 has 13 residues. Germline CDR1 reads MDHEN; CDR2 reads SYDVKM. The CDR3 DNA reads TGTGCCAGCAATACGGGACGGACCTACGAGCAGTACTTC. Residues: CASNTGRTYEQYF. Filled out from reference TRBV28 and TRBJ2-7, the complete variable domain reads DVKVTQSSRYLVKRTGEKVFLECVQDMDHENMFWYRQDPGLGLRLIYFSYDVKMKEKGDIPEGYSVSREKKERFSLILESASTNQTSMYLCASNTGRTYEQYFGPGTRLTVT.

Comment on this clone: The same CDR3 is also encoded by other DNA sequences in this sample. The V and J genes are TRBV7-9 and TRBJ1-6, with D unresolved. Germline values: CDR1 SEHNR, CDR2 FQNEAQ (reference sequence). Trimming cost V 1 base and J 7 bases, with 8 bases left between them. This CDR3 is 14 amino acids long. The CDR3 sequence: CASSLVDENSPLHF. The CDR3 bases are TGTGCCAGCAGCTTAGTGGACGAAAATTCACCCCTCCACTTT.

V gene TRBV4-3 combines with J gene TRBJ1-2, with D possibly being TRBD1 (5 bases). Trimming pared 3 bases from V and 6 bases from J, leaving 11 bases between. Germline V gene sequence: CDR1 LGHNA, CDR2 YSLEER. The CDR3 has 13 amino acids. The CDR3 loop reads CASSQEGAHGYTF. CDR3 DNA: TGCGCCAGCAGCCAGGAAGGGGCTCATGGCTACACCTTC.

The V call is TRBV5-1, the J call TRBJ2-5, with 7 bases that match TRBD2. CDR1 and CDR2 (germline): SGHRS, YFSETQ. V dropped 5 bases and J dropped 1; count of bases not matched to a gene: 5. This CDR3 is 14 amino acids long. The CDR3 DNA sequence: TGCGCCAGCAGGGATTCGGGGGGCCAAGAGACCCAGTACTTC. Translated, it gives CASRDSGGQETQYF.

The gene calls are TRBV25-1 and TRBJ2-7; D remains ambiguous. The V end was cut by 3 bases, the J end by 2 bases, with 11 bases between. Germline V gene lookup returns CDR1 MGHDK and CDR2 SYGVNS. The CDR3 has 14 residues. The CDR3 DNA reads TGTGCCAGCAGTGAGTACTACGGACCCTACGAGCAGTACTTC. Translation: CASSEYYGPYEQYF.

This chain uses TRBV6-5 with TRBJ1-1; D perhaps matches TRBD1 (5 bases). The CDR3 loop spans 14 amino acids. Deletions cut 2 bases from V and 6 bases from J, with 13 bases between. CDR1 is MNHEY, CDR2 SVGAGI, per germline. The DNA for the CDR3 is TGTGCCAGCAGTTACCAGGGTCGGCAATCTGAAGCTTTCTTT. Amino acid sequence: CASSYQGRQSEAFF.